Presented here are 15 T cell receptor beta chains from one specimen sequenced in a study of cytomegalovirus exposure and HLA in healthy donors. The study ran its PCR with 60 Vbeta and 13 Jbeta primers. Measured with immunoSEQ multiplex PCR; TCRdb has only the in-frame clones, and not every one. The data contain roughly 190,000 clones, approximately 70% of them singletons. Material for sequencing was PBMCs. The receptors derive from a woman in her twenties or thirties in good health and CMV-seropositive.

A few counts support this clone. The chain combines TRBV6-4 with TRBJ1-2; D may be TRBD1 (5 bases). V was shortened by 2 bases and J by 4 bases, with 11 bases between the two germline ends. CDR3 size: 14 residues. Germline V CDR1 and CDR2: MRHNA, SNTAGT. DNA of the CDR3: TGTGCCAGCAGTGACGGCTTTAGGGGCTATGGCTACACCTTC. Translating it yields CASSDGFRGYGYTF.

The chain is built from TRBV10-1 and TRBJ1-2; D is uncertain. Germline CDR1 is WNHNN and CDR2 is SYGVQD (reference sequence). Deletions cut 0 bases from V and 4 bases from J, with 3 bases between. There are 12 residues in the CDR3. CDR3 nucleotide sequence: TGCGCCAGCAGTGAGTCCAGCTATGGCTACACCTTC. This gives the protein CASSESSYGYTF.

V and J are TRBV27 and TRBJ2-2; TRBD1 matches 7 bases. Germline CDR1 and CDR2: MNHEY and SMNVEV (reference sequence). The CDR3 runs to 15 residues. The ends lost 5 bases at V and 4 bases at J; junction bases unmatched: 7. The CDR3 loop is CASSLDRFGTGELFF. The DNA of the CDR3 is TGTGCCAGCAGTCTGGACAGGTTTGGCACCGGGGAGCTGTTTTTT.

This clone appeared a single time. J is TRBJ2-1 and V is TRBV28, with 12 nucleotides matching TRBD2. J was trimmed by 10 bases and V by 7 bases; bases with no gene match: 17. CDR1 and CDR2 (germline): MDHEN, SYDVKM. The CDR3 spans 17 residues. The DNA for the CDR3 is TGTGCCAGCACCTTGTGGACTAGCGGGGCTACAATGGGGGAGCAGTTCTTC. This encodes CASTLWTSGATMGEQFF.

The chain uses TRBV5-5 and TRBJ1-1, with 7 bases identical to TRBD1. CDR3 size: 14 residues. Germline CDR1 and CDR2: SGHKS and YYEKEE (reference sequence). After removal of 5 bases from V and 2 bases from J, the junction contained 6 bases not matched to a gene. The CDR3 sequence: CASRYRQGNTEAFF. CDR3 DNA sequence: TGTGCCAGCAGGTACCGACAGGGCAACACTGAAGCTTTCTTT.

This chain links TRBV6-6 with TRBJ2-5, with TRBD1 matching 9 bases. The CDR3 length is 16 residues. CDR1 and CDR2 from the germline V gene are MNHNY and SVGAGI (reference sequence). The junction had 10 bases not matched to a gene; V was cut back by 4 bases and J by 4 bases. This CDR3 reads CASSSYGTGLGETQYF. CDR3 sequence (DNA): TGTGCCAGCAGTTCCTACGGGACAGGGCTAGGAGAGACCCAGTACTTC.

A remark on this clone: Other DNA sequences in this specimen translate into the identical CDR3. The rearrangement links TRBV19 to TRBJ2-6; D gene ambiguous. The V end was cut by 6 bases, the J end by 0 bases, with 9 bases between. The CDR3 covers 15 residues. From germline, CDR1 is LNHDA and CDR2 SQIVND (reference sequence). Written as DNA, the CDR3 is TGTGCCAGTAGCATACAGAACTCTGGGGCCAACGTCCTGACTTTC. Its protein is CASSIQNSGANVLTF. Together with reference TRBV19 and TRBJ2-6, the CDR3 gives the full variable domain: DGGITQSPKYLFRKEGQNVTLSCEQNLNHDAMYWYRQDPGQGLRLIYYSQIVNDFQKGDIAEGYSVSREKKESFPLTVTSAQKNPTAFYLCASSIQNSGANVLTFGAGSRLTVL.

This clone has a handful of counts. V gene TRBV5-4 combines with J gene TRBJ2-3; the match to TRBD2 covers 12 bases. The CDR3 runs 15 residues. The germline CDR1 and CDR2 sequences are SGHNT and YYREEE (reference sequence). V lost 4 bases, J lost 3 bases, and 3 bases stayed unmatched. CDR3 in amino acids: CASSGLAGLTDTQYF. The CDR3, as DNA: TGTGCCAGCAGCGGACTAGCGGGACTGACAGATACGCAGTATTTT.

The chain recombines TRBV4-1 with TRBJ2-7, with 11 bases fitting TRBD2. This CDR3 has 14 amino acids. Losses at the gene ends were 3 bases for V and 4 bases for J; bases not matched to a gene: 2. The germline gives CDR1 MGHRA, CDR2 YSYEKL. CDR3 DNA: TGCGCCAGCAGCCAGGGACTAGCGGAATACGAGCAGTACTTC. Translation gives CASSQGLAEYEQYF.

There are a few counts of this clone. This rearrangement joins TRBV27 to TRBJ2-7; 7 nucleotides agree with TRBD2. From germline, CDR1 is MNHEY and CDR2 SMNVEV (reference sequence). J lost 2 bases, V lost 5 bases, and 3 bases had no gene match. The CDR3 is made up of 13 amino acids. The CDR3 spells CASSLAATYEQYF. The CDR3 DNA is TGTGCCAGCAGTCTAGCGGCGACCTACGAGCAGTACTTC.

The chain is built from TRBV5-6 and TRBJ2-2, with 8 bases that match TRBD1. Germline V gene data show CDR1 as SGHDT and CDR2 as YYEEEE. CDR3 size: 18 residues. After removal of 4 bases from V and 1 base from J, the junction contained 12 bases not matched to a gene. The CDR3 reads CASSRGQGARGNTGELFF. The CDR3, as DNA: TGTGCCAGCAGCCGGGGGCAGGGGGCGCGGGGGAACACCGGGGAGCTGTTTTTT.

The chain combines TRBV28 with TRBJ2-7, with 10 bases aligning to TRBD1. CDR1 and CDR2 from the germline V gene are MDHEN and SYDVKM. V lost 4 bases to trimming and J lost 5 bases; unmatched junction nucleotides: 5. CDR3 length: 14 residues. The CDR3 protein is CASSSRQGANEQYF. The CDR3 DNA follows: TGTGCCAGCAGTTCCAGACAGGGGGCGAACGAGCAGTACTTC.

The chain combines TRBV28 with TRBJ2-7; 12 bases map to TRBD1. The CDR3 contains 16 residues. Germline CDR1 is MDHEN and CDR2 is SYDVKM. V lost 7 bases to trimming and J lost 2 bases; unmatched junction nucleotides: 9. The CDR3 sequence is CASTRGDRGPPYEQYF. For the CDR3, the DNA is TGTGCCAGCACCCGAGGGGACAGGGGGCCTCCCTACGAGCAGTACTTC.

Of note for this clone: Other nucleotide sequences in the sample specify the same CDR3. The V gene is TRBV19, the J gene TRBJ2-5; 8 nucleotides match TRBD1. The V gene's germline CDR1 is LNHDA and CDR2 SQIVND (reference sequence). The CDR3 consists of 14 residues. Trimming cost V 5 bases and J 1 base; bases outside gene matches: 3. CDR3 sequence (DNA): TGTGCCAGTAGTGCCGGGACAGGCCAAGAGACCCAGTACTTC. Protein: CASSAGTGQETQYF.

This chain links TRBV6-5 with TRBJ2-7, with 7 nucleotides matching TRBD2. This CDR3 is 16 amino acids long. The germline gives CDR1 MNHEY, CDR2 SVGAGI. V lost 1 base to trimming and J lost 5 bases; unmatched junction nucleotides: 11. CDR3 sequence: CASSYYTSASAHEQYF. The CDR3 DNA reads as TGTGCCAGCAGTTACTACACTAGCGCCTCAGCCCACGAGCAGTACTTC.